This TCR beta chain was obtained from a study of radiotherapy plus CTLA-4 blockade in lung cancer. The CDR3 is 14 amino acids. CDR1 MNHNS and CDR2 SASEGT come from the germline V gene. The germline V and J ends were trimmed by 7 bases and 0 bases, with 12 bases remaining between them. Some clones are missing from TCRdb's copy, which holds only in-frame ones; the method was immunoSEQ multiplex PCR. The table has 95,000 to 150,000 clones, about 87% seen once. The specimen comprised peripheral blood, sampled from a patient treated with radiotherapy plus ipilimumab. The V gene is TRBV6-1, the J gene TRBJ1-2; possible D gene TRBD1, 5 bases. The TCR comes from a human donor with non-small cell lung cancer that progressed on radiotherapy plus ipilimumab. CDR3 loop: CASNTDRPNYGYTF. CDR3 nucleotide sequence: TGTGCCAGCAATACTGACAGACCTAACTATGGCTACACCTTC.